The entry that follows covers one T cell receptor beta chain sequence. V was cut by 5 bases and J by 5 bases, with 6 bases left in between. The CDR3 length is 11 residues. The germline CDR1 and CDR2 sequences are SGHTA and FQGTGA. Sequencing targeted expressed TCRB transcripts, as all isolated RNA had been reverse transcribed. Profiled with immunoSEQ multiplex PCR; TCRdb holds only in-frame clones, not every one. The data show about 450,000 clones, roughly 10% seen once. The sample originates from a study of beta chain features in type 1 diabetes. The sequenced sample was naive CD4+ T cells from blood. The sequence derives from a woman between 18 and 29 years old in good health. V usage is TRBV7-3 and J usage is TRBJ2-5; D not certain. CDR3 coding DNA: TGTGCCAGCAGCATGGACGAGACCCAGTACTTC. Amino acid sequence: CASSMDETQYF.